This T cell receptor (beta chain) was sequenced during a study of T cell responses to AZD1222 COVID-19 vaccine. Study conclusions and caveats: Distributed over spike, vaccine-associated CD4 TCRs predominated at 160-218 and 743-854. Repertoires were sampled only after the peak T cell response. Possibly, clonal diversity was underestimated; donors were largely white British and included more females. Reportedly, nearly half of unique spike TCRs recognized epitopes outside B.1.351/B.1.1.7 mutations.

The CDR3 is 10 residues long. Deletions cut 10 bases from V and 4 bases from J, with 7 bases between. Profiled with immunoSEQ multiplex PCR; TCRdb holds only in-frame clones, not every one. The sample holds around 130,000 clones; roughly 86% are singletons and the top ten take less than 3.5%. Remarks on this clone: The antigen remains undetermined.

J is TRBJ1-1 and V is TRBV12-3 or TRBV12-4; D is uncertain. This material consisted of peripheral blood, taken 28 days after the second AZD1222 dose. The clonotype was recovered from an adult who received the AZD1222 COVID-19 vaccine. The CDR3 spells CATVGTEAFF. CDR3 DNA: TGTGCCACCGTGGGCACTGAAGCTTTCTTT.